Below, 5 T cell receptor beta chains from the same sample are listed, as sequenced in a study of type 1 regulatory T cells. TCRdb itself ran the reads through MiXCR, one entry per CDR3 protein. The table shows approximately 19,000 distinct CDR3 sequences, with 10% occurring only once. Sequenced: CD4+ T cells, either the whole sample or a sorted fraction (not recorded which). The source is a human donor in good health.

For this clonotype: One end of the junction fails to match germline, which may point to a read error. V usage is TRBV7-6 and J usage is TRBJ2-5; perhaps TRBD2 as D (6 bases). CDR1 is SGHVS, CDR2 FNYEAQ, per germline. The CDR3 spans 11 residues. The CDR3 region has the DNA TGTGCTAGCAGGGAGGAGGAGACCCAGTACTTC. It specifies CASREEETQYF.

Only a few counts were recorded for this clonotype. The DNA of the CDR3 is TGCGCCAGCAGCTACGATGGACAGGGGGCGCGAGGGGAGCTGTTTTTT. Translating gives CASSYDGQGARGELFF. The V and J genes are TRBV5-1 and TRBJ2-2; TRBD1 aligns across 11 bases. The CDR3 contains 16 residues. Germline CDR1 and CDR2: SGHRS and YFSETQ. V trimming: 3 bases; J trimming: 8 bases; junction bases outside the gene matches: 9.

This clonotype showed up many times. The chain links TRBV20-1 to TRBJ1-2; D is perhaps TRBD1 (5 bases). Germline V gives CDR1 DFQATT, CDR2 SNEGSKA (reference sequence). The CDR3 sequence is 11 residues long. In DNA form, the CDR3 reads TGCAAGACAGATACTAACTATGGCTACACCTTC. It is translated as CKTDTNYGYTF.

This clonotype was counted between two and nine times. A junction end diverges from the germline sequence, so it may reflect a read error. The genes are TRBV5-4 and TRBJ2-3; either TRBD1 or TRBD2 may fit D (6 bases each). Germline values: CDR1 SGHNT, CDR2 YYREEE (reference sequence). CDR3 length: 15 amino acids. In DNA, the CDR3 is TGTGCCAGCAACTTGCAGGAGGGGGTCACAGATACGCAGTATTTT. Translation gives CASNLQEGVTDTQYF.

This clonotype showed up many times. The V and J genes are TRBV7-2 and TRBJ2-3; D is ambiguous. V lost 3 bases and J lost 2, with 6 bases in between. Germline V gene data show CDR1 as SGHTA and CDR2 as FQGNSA. This CDR3 is built from 13 residues. CDR3 protein: CASSFQYTDTQYF. The CDR3 nucleotides are TGTGCCAGCAGCTTCCAATACACAGATACGCAGTATTTT.